Below, 10 T cell receptor beta chains from the same sample are listed, as sequenced in a study of T-cell memory formation after mild COVID-19. TCRdb called the 5' RACE reads again in MiXCR, with one record for every CDR3 protein. Here the sample spans a few hundred thousand distinct CDR3 sequences, about a fifth being singletons. Sequenced sample: PBMCs or a T cell subset sorted from them (not recorded which). These receptor sequences come from an adult woman who had mild COVID-19 (a few samples of this study predate the infection). Cell type and time point are not known.

This clonotype was counted only a few times. CDR3 protein: CASNLTPIGLSNEQFF. As DNA, the CDR3 is TGTGCCAGCAACCTGACCCCGATAGGGCTGAGCAATGAGCAGTTCTTC. The chain links TRBV7-8 to TRBJ2-1; D is undetermined. The V end lost 7 bases, the J end lost 6 bases, and 22 bases lay between the germline ends. The CDR3 consists of 16 residues. Germline V gene lookup returns CDR1 SGHVS and CDR2 FQNEAQ. Complete variable domain (other parts from reference TRBV7-8 and TRBJ2-1): GAGVSQSPRYKVAKRGQDVALRCDPISGHVSLFWYQQALGQGPEFLTYFQNEAQLDKSGLPSDRFFAERPEGSVSTLKIQRTQQEDSAVYLCASNLTPIGLSNEQFFGPGTRLTVL.

V gene TRBV30 combines with J gene TRBJ1-2; 7 bases are a match to TRBD1. The germline V gene encodes CDR1 GTSNPN and CDR2 SVGIG (reference sequence). J gave up 8 bases and V 4 bases, and 13 bases lay outside the gene matches. This CDR3 is 14 amino acids long. The CDR3 region has the DNA TGTGCCTGGAACAATGCGAGACAGGGCTGGGGCTACACCTTC. Translating gives CAWNNARQGWGYTF.

This chain uses TRBV5-1 with TRBJ1-1, with 8 positions matching TRBD1. Unmatched junction bases numbered 8, after V lost 5 bases and J lost 5 bases. The germline V gene has CDR1 SGHRS and CDR2 YFSETQ. The CDR3 covers 14 residues. The chain's CDR3 is CASSHGDRTTEAFF. The CDR3 nucleotides read TGCGCCAGCAGTCATGGGGACAGGACGACTGAAGCTTTCTTT.

The chain recombines TRBV6-2 or TRBV6-3 with TRBJ1-1, with D possibly being TRBD1 (5 bases). From germline, CDR1 is MNHEY and CDR2 SVGEGT. The CDR3 has 17 residues. The germline V and J ends were trimmed by 6 bases and 0 bases, with 20 bases remaining between them. The CDR3 DNA sequence: TGTGCCAGCAGCCTACTAGAAGGGGCAGCGATGAACACTGAAGCTTTCTTT. Its translation is CASSLLEGAAMNTEAFF.

V is TRBV5-1 and J is TRBJ2-1; 7 nucleotides agree with TRBD2. Germline CDR1 reads SGHRS; CDR2 reads YFSETQ. This CDR3 spans 16 amino acids. The trim removed 6 bases at V and 9 bases at J, leaving 18 bases unmatched. Here the CDR3 reads CASNRRRREWGSEQFF. Here the CDR3 DNA reads TGCGCCAGCAATCGGCGGCGGCGGGAGTGGGGTTCTGAGCAGTTCTTC.

The chain uses TRBV7-9 and TRBJ2-5; unclear D gene. Germline CDR1 SEHNR, CDR2 FQNEAQ (reference sequence). The CDR3 extends over 15 amino acids. The V end lost 2 bases, the J end lost 5 bases, and 15 bases lay between the germline ends. The DNA for the CDR3 is TGTGCCAGCAGCTTATCCAGCTCGGGTTACGAGACCCAGTACTTC. This codes for CASSLSSSGYETQYF. The full variable domain, with the rest looked up from reference TRBV7-9 and TRBJ2-5, is DTGVSQNPRHKITKRGQNVTFRCDPISEHNRLYWYRQTLGQGPEFLTYFQNEAQLEKSRLLSDRFSAERPKGSFSTLEIQRTEQGDSAMYLCASSLSSSGYETQYFGPGTRLLVL.

This sequence joins TRBV12-3 or TRBV12-4 and TRBJ1-1; TRBD1 might be the D (5 bases). This CDR3 comprises 14 residues. Between the trimmed V and J ends, which lost 2 bases and 4 bases, there was a span of 11 bases. The CDR3 spells CASSLQGSGTEAFF. CDR3 nucleotides: TGTGCCAGCAGTTTACAGGGTAGTGGCACTGAAGCTTTCTTT.

This clonotype was seen a few times. V gene TRBV12-3 or TRBV12-4 combines with J gene TRBJ2-3, with 13 positions matching TRBD2. J gave up 4 bases and V 8 bases, and 6 bases lay outside the gene matches. The length of the CDR3 is 15 residues. This chain's CDR3 is CASSYGTSGADTQYF. In nucleotides, the CDR3 is TGTGCCAGCTCATACGGGACTAGCGGGGCAGATACGCAGTATTTT.

The V call is TRBV5-1, the J call TRBJ2-2, with no clear D. Germline lookup yields CDR1 SGHRS and CDR2 YFSETQ. The CDR3 covers 13 residues. Trimming cost V 2 bases and J 6 bases, with 8 bases left between them. The CDR3 nucleotides read TGCGCCAGCAGCTTAGACCAGGCCGGGGAGCTGTTTTTT. Encoded protein: CASSLDQAGELFF.

J is TRBJ2-7 and V is TRBV24-1; 12 positions agree with TRBD2. From germline, CDR1 is KGHDR and CDR2 SFDVKD. Losses at the gene ends were 2 bases for V and 6 bases for J; bases not matched to a gene: 7. CDR3 length: 16 amino acids. The CDR3 region has the DNA TGTGCCACCAGTGATTCCACTCTAGCGGGAGGGCGCGAGCAGTACTTC. This translates into CATSDSTLAGGREQYF.